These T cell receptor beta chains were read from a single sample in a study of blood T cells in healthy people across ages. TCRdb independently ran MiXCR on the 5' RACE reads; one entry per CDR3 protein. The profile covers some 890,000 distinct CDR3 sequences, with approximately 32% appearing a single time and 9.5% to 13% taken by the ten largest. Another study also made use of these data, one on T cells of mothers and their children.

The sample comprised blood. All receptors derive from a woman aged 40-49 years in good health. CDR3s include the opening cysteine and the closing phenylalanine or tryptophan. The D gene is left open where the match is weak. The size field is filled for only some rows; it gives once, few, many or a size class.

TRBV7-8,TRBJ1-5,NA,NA,TGTGCCAGCAGCTTAGCATCCATTAGGGGCAATCAGCCCCAGCATTTT,CASSLASIRGNQPQHF
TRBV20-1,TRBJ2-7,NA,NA,TGCAGTGCTGATACCGGGACTGGGGTGAGCGAGCAGTACTTC,CSADTGTGVSEQYF
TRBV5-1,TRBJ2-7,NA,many,TGCGCCAGCAGCTGGGACGTCCAAGGTCGCGAGCAGTACTTC,CASSWDVQGREQYF
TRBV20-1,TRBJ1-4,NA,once,TGCAGTGTAACAAGGGGAGGGGCGAAAGGTGAAAAACTGTTTTTT,CSVTRGGAKGEKLFF
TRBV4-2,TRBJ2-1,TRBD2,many,TGTGCCAGCAGCCAGGTCAGCGGGGTGGGCAATGAGCAGTTCTTC,CASSQVSGVGNEQFF
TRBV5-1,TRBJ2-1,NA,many,TGCGCCAGCAGCGAAGATAGGACGGAGAATGAGCAGTTCTTC,CASSEDRTENEQFF
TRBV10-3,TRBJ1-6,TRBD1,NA,TGTGCCATCAGTTCACAGGGGAATTCACCCCGCCACTTT,CAISSQGNSPRHF
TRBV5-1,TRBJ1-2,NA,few,TGCGCCAGCAGCTTGGACTCAGGGGAGGTTGGCTACACCTTC,CASSLDSGEVGYTF
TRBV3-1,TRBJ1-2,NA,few,TGTACCAGCAAGGGATGGGGGTTTGACTATGGCTACACCTTC,CTSKGWGFDYGYTF
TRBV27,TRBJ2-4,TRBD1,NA,TGTGCCAGCAGTTTGACAGGGGGTGCACAACTAGCCAAAAACATTCAGTACTTC,CASSLTGGAQLAKNIQYF
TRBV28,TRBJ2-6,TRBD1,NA,TGTGCCAGCATCCGGCGCAGGACAGGGGGGGCTGGGGCCAACGTCCTGACTTTC,CASIRRRTGGAGANVLTF
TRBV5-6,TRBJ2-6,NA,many,TGTGCCAGCAGCTTGCGTCATGGGGCCAACGTCCTGACTTTC,CASSLRHGANVLTF
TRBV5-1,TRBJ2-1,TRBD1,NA,TGCGCCAGCAGCTGGGGGGGGGACAGGGTACGGAATGAGCAGTTCTTC,CASSWGGDRVRNEQFF
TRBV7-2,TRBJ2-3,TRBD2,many,TGTGCCAGCAGCCTATCAGGACTAGCGAGCTCCCTCACAGATACGCAGTATTTT,CASSLSGLASSLTDTQYF
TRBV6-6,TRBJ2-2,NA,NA,TGTGCCAGCACCGAGACAGGTCGTAACACCGGGGAGCTGTTTTTT,CASTETGRNTGELFF